The 27 T cell receptor beta chains given below trace back to one sample, sequenced in a study of T cell responses to AZD1222 COVID-19 vaccine. Only in-frame clones appear in the TCRdb table, and some are missing; sequencing was by immunoSEQ multiplex PCR. The sample contains some 130,000 clones, about 90% of which appear only once. The sequences come from peripheral blood, collected on day 0 of MenACWY control vaccination. Receptor source: an adult in good health.

This clone came up once. The V call is TRBV2, the J call TRBJ1-3; D not certain. This CDR3 is 14 amino acids long. The V gene lost 6 bases and the J gene lost 2 bases, with 11 bases spanning the gap. Germline V gene sequence: CDR1 SNHLY, CDR2 FYNNEI. Written as DNA, the CDR3 is TGTGCCAGCAGCGCCGAGGACGCTGGAAACACCATATATTTT. It translates to CASSAEDAGNTIYF.

This clone was seen a few times. The chain combines TRBV4-2 with TRBJ2-1; TRBD1 matches at 9 bases. This CDR3 spans 16 amino acids. Germline V gene lookup returns CDR1 LGHNA and CDR2 YNFKEQ. The V gene end was trimmed by 0 bases and the J gene end by 4 bases; junction bases not matched to a gene: 4. CDR3 in amino acids: CASSQDGTGSYNEQFF. The CDR3 bases are TGTGCCAGCAGCCAAGATGGGACAGGGAGTTACAATGAGCAGTTCTTC.

V and J are TRBV7-9 and TRBJ2-3; 8 bases agree with TRBD2. The CDR3 sequence is 16 residues long. V shed 0 bases, J shed 1 base, and the junction held 3 bases outside the gene matches. Germline loops: CDR1 SEHNR, CDR2 FQNEAQ (reference sequence). The CDR3 region is CASSLALAVGTDTQYF. Here the CDR3 DNA reads TGTGCCAGCAGCTTAGCACTAGCGGTAGGCACAGATACGCAGTATTTT. Looking up the rest from reference TRBV7-9 and TRBJ2-3 gives the full variable domain: DTGVSQNPRHKITKRGQNVTFRCDPISEHNRLYWYRQTLGQGPEFLTYFQNEAQLEKSRLLSDRFSAERPKGSFSTLEIQRTEQGDSAMYLCASSLALAVGTDTQYFGPGTRLTVL.

CDR3 region: CASTPQGGGNTEAFF. The CDR3 DNA is TGTGCCAGCACTCCCCAAGGGGGGGGGAACACTGAAGCTTTCTTT. V is TRBV28 and J is TRBJ1-1; tentative D call: TRBD1 (6 bases). Germline lookup yields CDR1 MDHEN and CDR2 SYDVKM. The CDR3 has 15 amino acids. Trimming left V 7 bases short and J 1 base short, with 16 bases between.

Details on this clone: A junction boundary mismatches the germline segment, possibly from a read error. This rearrangement joins TRBV12-3 or TRBV12-4 to TRBJ2-1, with TRBD2 matching 8 bases. The CDR3 consists of 11 residues. Here the CDR3 DNA reads TGTGCCAGCAGGTTAGCGGGAGAGCAGTTCTTC. This sequence encodes CASRLAGEQFF.

V and J are TRBV7-9 and TRBJ2-1, with D possibly being TRBD2 (6 bases). Trimming removed 5 bases at V and 2 bases at J, with 16 bases between. CDR1 is SEHNR and CDR2 is FQNEAQ in the germline V gene (reference sequence). This CDR3 region has 16 residues. This chain's CDR3 is CASSPLVAETYNEQFF. The CDR3 DNA is TGTGCCAGCAGCCCCCTTGTAGCGGAGACCTACAATGAGCAGTTCTTC.

This clone occurred once. The CDR3 loop is CASSVGLDYEQYF. The CDR3 bases are TGTGCCAGCAGCGTAGGCCTTGATTACGAGCAGTACTTC. The rearrangement uses TRBV9 and TRBJ2-7; D gene uncertain. The length of the CDR3 is 13 residues. Germline loops: CDR1 SGDLS, CDR2 YYNGEE. Between the trimmed V and J ends, which lost 0 bases and 4 bases, there was a span of 8 bases.

The rearrangement uses TRBV5-1 and TRBJ2-7; 9 positions match TRBD1. Trimming removed 5 bases from V and 3 bases from J; junction bases left unmatched: 9. The CDR3 runs 15 residues. From germline, CDR1 is SGHRS and CDR2 YFSETQ. The DNA of the CDR3 is TGCGCCAGCAGAACCTCCGGGACAGGGAACTACGAGCAGTACTTC. The encoded protein is CASRTSGTGNYEQYF.

This clone was counted a single time. This rearrangement joins TRBV15 to TRBJ1-6; TRBD1 agrees at 9 bases. With V trimmed by 3 bases and J by 5 bases, 2 bases remained unmatched. The length of the CDR3 is 15 residues. Germline V CDR1 and CDR2: LNHNV, YYDKDF (reference sequence). CDR3 coding DNA: TGTGCCACCAGCAGGACAGGGGGAAATAATTCACCCCTCCACTTT. This codes for CATSRTGGNNSPLHF.

The genes are TRBV7-2 and TRBJ2-1; D may be TRBD1 (5 bases). Germline V lookup: CDR1 SGHTA, CDR2 FQGNSA. V was shortened by 5 bases and J by 3 bases, with 14 bases between the two germline ends. The CDR3 length is 15 residues. CDR3 region: CASSRQGAGYNEQFF. As DNA, the CDR3 is TGTGCCAGCAGCCGGCAAGGGGCTGGCTACAATGAGCAGTTCTTC.

This rearrangement joins TRBV7-8 to TRBJ1-2; no clear D. The length of the CDR3 is 13 residues. CDR1 SGHVS and CDR2 FQNEAQ come from the germline V gene. The germline V and J ends were trimmed by 2 bases and 7 bases, with 11 bases remaining between them. For the CDR3, the DNA is TGTGCCAGCAGCTTAAACCTTGGTAGTGGCTACACCTTC. Encoded protein: CASSLNLGSGYTF.

V usage is TRBV5-1 and J usage is TRBJ2-1; 11 bases are a match to TRBD2. The germline V gene has CDR1 SGHRS and CDR2 YFSETQ. The CDR3 totals 16 residues. The trim removed 0 bases at V and 10 bases at J, leaving 9 bases unmatched. CDR3 DNA: TGCGCCAGCAGCTTGGGACTAGCGGGACTACTTGGAGAGCAGTTCTTC. Amino acids: CASSLGLAGLLGEQFF.

The rearrangement joins TRBV3-1 (or the pseudogene TRBV3-2) to TRBJ2-1; TRBD2 is a possible D gene (5 bases). The length of the CDR3 is 14 residues. Germline CDR1 and CDR2: LGHDT and YNNKEL (reference sequence). V dropped 1 base and J dropped 9 bases, with 13 bases sitting between them. CDR3 bases: TGTGCCAGCAGCCAAGCCCCGTTTGGGAGTGAGCAGTTCTTC. As protein: CASSQAPFGSEQFF.

This sequence joins TRBV5-4 and TRBJ1-6; 11 bases agree with TRBD1. Germline trimming cut 6 bases from V and 6 bases from J; bases unmatched to any gene: 5. Germline V lookup: CDR1 SGHNT, CDR2 YYREEE (reference sequence). The CDR3 length is 15 residues. Here the CDR3 DNA reads TGTGCCAGCATGAGGGACAGGGGGTTTAATTCACCCCTCCACTTT. Protein sequence: CASMRDRGFNSPLHF.

The chain joins TRBV5-1 to TRBJ2-7; D is undetermined. Trimming took 0 bases from V and 3 from J, leaving 7 bases between them. This CDR3 contains 13 residues. Germline CDR1 and CDR2: SGHRS and YFSETQ. The CDR3 loop is CASSLGGIYEQYF. For the CDR3, the DNA is TGCGCCAGCAGCTTGGGTGGGATCTACGAGCAGTACTTC.

J is TRBJ1-3 and V is TRBV5-4; no clear D gene. The CDR3 sequence is 16 residues long. Per germline, CDR1 SGHNT and CDR2 YYREEE (reference sequence). The germline V and J ends were trimmed by 7 bases and 0 bases, with 17 bases remaining between them. The chain's CDR3 is CASSSVGTSSGNTIYF. The CDR3 coding sequence is TGTGCCAGCTCGTCAGTTGGCACCTCCTCTGGAAACACCATATATTTT.

The chain joins TRBV6-6 to TRBJ1-1; D gene ambiguous. The CDR3 is made up of 16 amino acids. The germline V gene has CDR1 MNHNY and CDR2 SVGAGI (reference sequence). V was pared by 2 bases and J by 1 base, with 14 bases between. The CDR3 bases are TGTGCCAGCAGTTACCCGGCCAGTCCTTCGAACACTGAAGCTTTCTTT. Amino acids: CASSYPASPSNTEAFF.

J is TRBJ2-1 and V is TRBV9; TRBD2 matches 7 bases. J was trimmed by 6 bases and V by 4 bases; bases with no gene match: 16. Germline V gene lookup returns CDR1 SGDLS and CDR2 YYNGEE. This CDR3 contains 17 residues. The CDR3 reads CASSSYLAAEGINEQFF. For the CDR3, the DNA is TGTGCCAGCAGCTCTTACCTAGCGGCCGAAGGTATCAATGAGCAGTTCTTC.

The chain joins TRBV6-1 to TRBJ1-5; a possible D gene is TRBD1 (5 bases). V lost 0 bases and J 7 bases, leaving 16 bases between the germline ends. CDR3 size: 16 residues. The germline V gene encodes CDR1 MNHNS and CDR2 SASEGT. CDR3 DNA sequence: TGTGCCAGCAGTGAAGCTGGCATAGGGGTCGAGCAGCCCCAGCATTTT. It codes for CASSEAGIGVEQPQHF.

The rearrangement joins TRBV5-1 to TRBJ2-1, with 9 bases lining up with TRBD2. Germline values: CDR1 SGHRS, CDR2 YFSETQ. V dropped 4 bases and J dropped 0; count of bases not matched to a gene: 14. The CDR3 extends over 19 amino acids. The CDR3 sequence: CASSREWREGSSSYNEQFF. As DNA, the CDR3 is TGCGCCAGCAGCAGGGAGTGGCGGGAGGGATCAAGCTCCTACAATGAGCAGTTCTTC.

The chain joins TRBV25-1 to TRBJ2-3; D is unclear. Germline V gene data show CDR1 as MGHDK and CDR2 as SYGVNS. The CDR3 contains 11 residues. V lost 5 bases to trimming and J lost 8 bases, with 8 bases between them. The CDR3 DNA sequence: TGTGCCAGCAGTCGTGCCGCTACGCAGTATTTT. It is translated as CASSRAATQYF. Full variable domain (outside the CDR3, taken from reference TRBV25-1 and TRBJ2-3): EADIYQTPRYLVIGTGKKITLECSQTMGHDKMYWYQQDPGMELHLIHYSYGVNSTEKGDLSSESTVSRIRTEHFPLTLESARPSHTSQYLCASSRAATQYFGPGTRLTVL.

The V gene is TRBV4-1, the J gene TRBJ2-1; 9 bases match TRBD2. After removal of 6 bases from V and 7 bases from J, the junction contained 7 bases not matched to a gene. Germline V gene data show CDR1 as MGHRA and CDR2 as YSYEKL. This CDR3 region has 14 residues. CDR3 loop: CASSFSGGQNEQFF. CDR3 nucleotide sequence: TGCGCCAGCAGTTTCAGCGGGGGGCAGAATGAGCAGTTCTTC.

The gene calls are TRBV2 and TRBJ2-3, with TRBD1 as a possible D gene (5 bases). Between the trimmed V and J ends, which lost 11 bases and 2 bases, there was a span of 17 bases. The germline CDR1 and CDR2 sequences are SNHLY and FYNNEI. CDR3 length equals 14 residues. CDR3 sequence: CALEGAIFTDTQYF. In nucleotides, the CDR3 is TGTGCCCTCGAAGGGGCTATATTCACAGATACGCAGTATTTT.

The chain combines TRBV19 with TRBJ2-3; D possibly matches TRBD1 or TRBD2 (6 bases each). The V gene lost 6 bases and the J gene lost 0 bases, with 13 bases spanning the gap. Germline CDR1 and CDR2: LNHDA and SQIVND (reference sequence). This CDR3 has 15 residues. CDR3: CASSGGTPSTDTQYF. The CDR3 nucleotides are TGTGCCAGTAGCGGAGGGACACCAAGCACAGATACGCAGTATTTT.

The chain combines TRBV28 with TRBJ2-2; D tentatively fits TRBD1 or TRBD2 (5 bases each). Trimming removed 10 bases from V and 9 bases from J, with 12 bases in between. The germline CDR1 and CDR2 sequences are MDHEN and SYDVKM. There are 11 residues in the CDR3. CDR3 residues: CATKGTRELFF. The CDR3 coding sequence is TGTGCCACCAAGGGGACCCGGGAGCTGTTTTTT.

With regard to this clone: The same CDR3 can be traced to other DNA sequences in this sample. This chain uses TRBV2 with TRBJ2-5; D unclear. CDR1 is SNHLY and CDR2 is FYNNEI in the germline V gene. V was pared by 8 bases and J by 2 bases, with 6 bases between. The CDR3 covers 11 residues. The CDR3, as DNA: TGTGCCAGCCGGTCGCAAGAGACCCAGTACTTC. Encoded protein: CASRSQETQYF.

The chain joins TRBV2 to TRBJ1-2; maybe TRBD1 (6 bases). CDR1 SNHLY and CDR2 FYNNEI come from the germline V gene. V was trimmed by 5 bases and J by 4 bases, leaving 17 bases between them. There are 15 residues in the CDR3. CDR3 sequence (DNA): TGTGCCAGCAGTCCCCGGGGGGGGCAGGGCTATGGCTACACCTTC. Its protein is CASSPRGGQGYGYTF.